This T cell receptor beta chain came from a study of T-cell memory formation after mild COVID-19. In the case of this clonotype: Its target is not known.

General study findings and limits: Contracting clones from day 15 to 85 showed balanced CD4/CD8; later expanders favored CD4+. Among contracting clones, CD4+ were mainly CM/EM and CD8+ enriched in EMRA.

CDR1 and CDR2 from the germline V gene are KGHDR and SFDVKD. The length of the CDR3 is 13 residues. V lost 2 bases to trimming and J lost 8 bases, with 11 bases between them. TCRdb used MiXCR to reprocess the 5' RACE reads, holding one entry per CDR3 protein. The profile covers more than 450,000 distinct CDR3 sequences, with about a sixth appearing a single time and around 12% taken by the ten largest. The specimen sequenced was PBMCs or a T cell subset sorted from them (not recorded which). The gene calls are TRBV24-1 and TRBJ2-5; perhaps TRBD2 as D (5 bases). This clonotype was sampled from an adult woman who had mild COVID-19 (a few samples of this study predate the infection). Cell type and time point are not known. The CDR3 reads CATSDSPGVTQYF. DNA of the CDR3: TGTGCCACCAGTGATTCCCCCGGGGTAACCCAGTACTTC.